These T cell receptor beta chains were read from a single sample in a study of shared clonotypes between healthy human individuals. Profiled with immunoSEQ multiplex PCR; TCRdb holds only in-frame clones, not every one. The sample records about 2,200,000 clones, 85% to 95% being singletons. Sequenced: naive CD8+ T cells from PBMCs. The receptors derive from a man between 18 and 29 years old in good health. Some clones in this sample may be carry-over from other donors' samples. CDR3s include the opening cysteine and the closing phenylalanine or tryptophan. D genes are given only for firm matches. Clone size is not always given. Where it is, it says once, few, many or a class for expanded clones.

TRBV20-1	.	.	TRBJ2-7	CSAEAYEQYF	TGCAGTGCGGAAGCCTACGAGCAGTACTTC
TRBV5-8	.	TRBD1	TRBJ1-2	CASSPPGQIYHDYTF	TGTGCCAGCAGCCCACCGGGACAGATTTATCATGACTACACCTTC
TRBV19	.	.	TRBJ2-1	CASSLWRHPQKADEQFF	TGTGCCAGTAGTCTATGGCGACACCCGCAAAAGGCGGATGAGCAGTTCTTC
TRBV19	.	.	TRBJ1-2	CASSIEGGYGYTF	TGTGCCAGTAGTATCGAGGGAGGCTATGGCTACACCTTC
TRBV5-1	.	TRBD1	TRBJ2-2	CASSPGTGAARELFF	TGCGCCAGCAGCCCTGGGACAGGGGCTGCTCGGGAGCTGTTTTTT
TRBV6-1	once	TRBD1	TRBJ1-5	CASSDPGTGFYQPQHF	TGTGCCAGCAGTGACCCCGGGACAGGTTTTTATCAGCCCCAGCATTTT
TRBV5-1	.	.	TRBJ2-1	CASSFSPGLDNEQFF	TGCGCCAGCAGCTTCTCGCCTGGGCTGGACAATGAGCAGTTCTTC
TRBV6-5	.	.	TRBJ1-5	CASTPRVGQPQHF	TGTGCCAGCACCCCCCGGGTTGGTCAGCCCCAGCATTTT
TRBV5-8	.	.	TRBJ2-3	CATPGTDFSTDTQYF	TGTGCCACCCCCGGGACGGACTTTAGCACAGATACGCAGTATTTT
TRBV4-1	.	.	TRBJ1-5	CASSRQLSNQPQHF	TGCGCCAGCAGCCGACAGCTTAGCAATCAGCCCCAGCATTTT
TRBV30	few	.	TRBJ2-6	CASISPANVLTF	TGTGCCTCGATTTCCCCGGCCAACGTCCTGACTTTC
TRBV9	few	TRBD1	TRBJ1-3	CASSVDSTGPHF	TGTGCCAGCAGCGTAGATTCGACAGGGCCCCATTTT
TRBV28	.	TRBD1	TRBJ2-7	CATQFLGQNYEQYF	TGTGCCACACAATTCTTGGGACAGAACTACGAGCAGTACTTC
TRBV27	.	TRBD1	TRBJ1-1	CASSPDRVSDEAFF	TGTGCCAGCAGTCCAGACAGGGTATCGGATGAAGCTTTCTTT
TRBV6-5	once	TRBD2	TRBJ2-7	CASSYSLAGAYYEQYF	TGTGCCAGCAGTTACTCACTAGCGGGAGCTTACTACGAGCAGTACTTC
TRBV25-1	.	.	TRBJ2-1	CASSVDSPWVNEQFF	TGTGCCAGCAGTGTTGACTCACCCTGGGTTAATGAGCAGTTCTTC
TRBV9	.	.	TRBJ1-1	CASSPHFGNYVESGAFF	.
TRBV5-1	.	.	TRBJ2-5	CASSLTVQGSQYF	TGCGCCAGCAGCTTGACCGTCCAGGGGTCCCAGTACTTC
TRBV28	.	.	TRBJ1-1	CASSLSFPEAFF	TGTGCCAGCAGTTTATCTTTCCCTGAAGCTTTCTTT
TRBV27	once	TRBD2	TRBJ2-7	CASRPGGGTAYEQYF	TGTGCCAGCAGACCGGGAGGGGGGACCGCCTACGAGCAGTACTTC
TRBV7-9	.	TRBD2	TRBJ2-2	CASSRLASNTGELFF	TGTGCCAGCAGCCGACTAGCGTCGAACACCGGGGAGCTGTTTTTT
TRBV29-1	.	TRBD1	TRBJ2-7	CSVLLLRDRVIYEQYF	TGCAGCGTTCTATTACTCCGGGACAGGGTAATCTACGAGCAGTACTTC
TRBV7-9	.	TRBD1	TRBJ2-5	CASSLFVQGAGETQYF	TGTGCCAGCAGCTTGTTTGTCCAGGGGGCAGGGGAGACCCAGTACTTC
TRBV7-9	.	TRBD2	TRBJ2-5	CASSLYLAGSGETQYF	TGTGCCAGCAGCTTATATTTAGCGGGATCAGGAGAGACCCAGTACTTC
TRBV18	once	TRBD1	TRBJ2-1	CASSPVQGEPNDNEQFF	TGTGCCAGCTCACCGGTCCAGGGGGAGCCGAATGACAATGAGCAGTTCTTC
TRBV19	.	TRBD1	TRBJ2-7	CASSIDQQGFYEQYF	TGTGCCAGTAGTATAGATCAACAGGGGTTCTACGAGCAGTACTTC
TRBV5-5	.	.	TRBJ2-2	CASSFPGRDTGELFF	TGTGCCAGCAGCTTCCCCGGACGGGACACCGGGGAGCTGTTTTTT
TRBV9	.	.	TRBJ2-5	CASSVTREQETQYF	TGTGCCAGCAGCGTAACCAGGGAGCAAGAGACCCAGTACTTC
TRBV7-6	.	.	TRBJ2-2	CASSLGGTRHLANTGELFF	TGTGCCAGCAGCTTAGGAGGGACACGACACCTCGCGAACACCGGGGAGCTGTTTTTT
TRBV14	.	.	TRBJ1-1	CASSQARNTEAFF	TGTGCCAGCAGCCAGGCGCGGAACACTGAAGCTTTCTTT
TRBV2	.	.	TRBJ1-1	CASRTGLEGETEAFF	TGTGCCAGCAGAACCGGTTTAGAGGGGGAAACTGAAGCTTTCTTT
TRBV5-1	.	TRBD2	TRBJ2-1	CASSISGSYNEQFF	TGCGCCAGCAGCATTAGCGGGAGTTACAATGAGCAGTTCTTC
TRBV27	.	TRBD2	TRBJ2-3	CASSARLAGTPGGDTQYF	TGTGCCAGCAGTGCCCGACTAGCGGGGACTCCGGGCGGAGATACGCAGTATTTT